A single T cell receptor beta chain is shown here with its context. Its cognate antigen is unknown. The junction shows a germline mismatch at one end, possibly a read error. The treatment denotes: oral pan-JAK inhibitor, 5-10 mg twice daily. Germline CDR1 is SSHAT and CDR2 is FNYEAQ (reference sequence). This CDR3 contains 15 residues. The source of the sample is a study of CD8+ T cells in alopecia areata. Study details: Oral tofacitinib, 5 to 10 mg twice daily, was given in an open-label trial.

RNA extraction and reverse transcription yielded cDNA as sequencing template. The assay was immunoSEQ multiplex PCR, and TCRdb's table has in-frame clones only and misses some. Here the sample spans 100,000 to 130,000 clones, less than 90% being singletons. Overall study results and limits: Among the top 100, expanded CD8+ clones, as well as scalp clonality, were significantly decreased by tofacitinib.

The TCR sequence derives from a human donor with alopecia areata. Sequenced here: CD8+ T cells sorted from blood, sampled at week 24, from a patient treated with tofacitinib. This chain connects TRBV7-7 to TRBJ2-5, with TRBD1 identical over 8 bases. CDR3 nucleotide sequence: TGTGCTAGCAGCCGTACACAGGGGGACGGAGAGACCCAGTACTTC. Its translation: CASSRTQGDGETQYF. The whole variable domain, remainder taken from reference TRBV7-7 and TRBJ2-5, is GAGVSQSPRYKVTKRGQDVTLRCDPISSHATLYWYQQALGQGPEFLTYFNYEAQPDKSGLPSDRFSAERPEGSISTLTIQRTEQRDSAMYRCASSRTQGDGETQYFGPGTRLLVL.